This T cell receptor beta chain was retrieved from a study of naive and memory T cell subsets (dated 2017 in TCRdb). Study-level background: Sorted naive and memory T cell subsets from peripheral blood were analyzed in the study using a UMI-based, open-source pipeline for TCR alpha and beta sequencing. The functional CMV T cell responses agreed completely with IgG serology results. RNA was DNase-treated and reverse transcribed with TCR constant-region primers, mostly using SuperScript III. Results the study describes overall, beyond this receptor: Following error correction, more than 90% of naive TCR sequences occurred only once, which made naive abundance distributions much steeper than those of memory subsets. The repertoire findings for the naive and memory subsets could not be validated against a ground truth because none was available. TCR abundance followed a power law with an exponent that was different for naive and memory subsets but consistent across the three individuals. RNA-based TCR counts may be influenced by expression changes linked to T cell activation and differentiation. A clonotype was defined as a single alpha or beta chain sequence rather than as a paired alpha/beta receptor. In both CD4 and CD8 cells, the Gini index increased while Shannon and inverse Simpson diversity decreased from naive through CM, EM and EMRA.

For CDR1 and CDR2, the germline V gene lists KGHSH and LQKENI. The CDR3 measures 16 amino acids from cysteine to phenylalanine. The DNA shown is the 48-base CDR3, in frame from base 1. Here V drops 4 bases and J drops 3 bases, and the junction holds 10 bases not matched to any gene. TCR alpha and beta chain libraries were amplified separately from the second PCR step onward. Donor CMV status was determined by IFNgamma production from CD4+ T cells after overnight stimulation of fresh PBMCs with CMV viral lysate. Using Miltenyi beads, CD4 T cells were first positively selected, and CD8 T cells were then positively selected from the CD4-negative fraction. Cells were stained for CD3, CD4, CD8, CD45RA, CD27 and a live/dead dye and were sorted on a BD Aria II into four subsets based on CD45RA and CD27. Effector memory cells were sorted as CD45RA-CD27-, whereas EMRA cells were sorted as CD45RA+CD27-. A few healthy volunteers provided blood, and each donor's sample was split into CD4 and CD8 T cells and then further divided into four differentiation subsets. Roughly 120 ml of peripheral blood was collected from each donor, and PBMC were isolated from the blood using Ficoll-Paque PLUS density-gradient centrifugation. The sorted cells were lysed in RLT buffer, after which RNA was extracted using a Qiagen RNeasy kit and kept at -80 degrees C.

Based on its abundance in the sample, this clonotype is medium-sized (0.01 to 0.1%). The antigen it recognizes is unknown. No base-level quality is on record; no much larger clone is a single base apart. Library creation used UMI-ligation and nested PCR. An equimolar mix of two oligonucleotides covering both TRBC1 and TRBC2 was used as the beta constant-region primer. Four rounds of PCR were used to amplify ligated cDNA, with nested alpha and beta constant-region primers being used together with the SP2 primer. T4 RNA ligase 1 ligated a single-stranded oligonucleotide carrying the SP2 primer and a 12-nucleotide UMI to the cDNA 3' end. The ligation reaction was kept at 16 degrees C for about 19-25 hours. PCR2 was usually performed as a SYBR Green qPCR and halted at a preset threshold so that over-amplification would not occur. Apart from the first purification, every purification step used Agencourt AMPure XP magnetic beads. Library amounts were measured by Qubit and library quality was assessed on a TapeStation, where the main peak was expected at around 650 bp. Sequencing of the pooled libraries was done on an Illumina MiSeq using v2 2x251 paired-end kits, which typically yielded about 0.85-2.3 million reads per sample. Each sample's library went into the pool at about 4 nM, and roughly 5-8% PhiX was added to help with cluster recognition. The original pipeline was this. FASTQ reads processed by Demultiplexor were assigned V and J genes by Decombinator through tag matching that tolerated a single base-pair mismatch. Collapsinator relied on UMIs to fix sequencing errors as well as frequency errors caused by PCR heterogeneity. TCRs were translated and CDR3s were extracted from the conserved cysteine to the FGXG phenylalanine by CDR3Translator, with non-productive sequences being flagged. Gini, Shannon entropy and inverse Simpson indices were computed after subsampling the repertoires to the same number of UMI-defined TCRs. Clonotype abundance distributions were fitted to a power law by maximum likelihood within the linear range. For one naive CD8 sample, the pipeline and MIGEC produced similar UMI counts, unique TCR numbers and clonal distributions. A set of 7,322 CMV-associated CDR3 sequences, compiled from VDJdb and a published dataset, was used to search the repertoires. The raw public data were reprocessed by TCRdb itself: fastp quality trimming at Q25, MiXCR clonotype calling, in-frame beta chains only. Records with the same CDR3 protein are collapsed into one entry carrying the most frequent genes and DNA. Clone size and V and J calls follow TCRdb, not the original study. The table for this sample lists 7,900 or so distinct CDR3 sequences; over 25% of them were counted only once. Less than 70% of the sample is in the top ten clones.

The clonotype was recovered from a human donor in good health. Sequenced material: CD8+ TEMRA cells from blood. This specimen's cell subset or site label, per the study, means: effector memory re-expressing CD45RA, CD45RA+ CD27-. Rearrangement joined TRBV18 to TRBJ1-2, with 8 bases in between that match TRBD1. The CDR3 loop reads CASSRPKGTGYYGYTF. The DNA sequence is TGTGCCAGCTCACGTCCAAAGGGGACAGGCTACTATGGCTACACCTTC.